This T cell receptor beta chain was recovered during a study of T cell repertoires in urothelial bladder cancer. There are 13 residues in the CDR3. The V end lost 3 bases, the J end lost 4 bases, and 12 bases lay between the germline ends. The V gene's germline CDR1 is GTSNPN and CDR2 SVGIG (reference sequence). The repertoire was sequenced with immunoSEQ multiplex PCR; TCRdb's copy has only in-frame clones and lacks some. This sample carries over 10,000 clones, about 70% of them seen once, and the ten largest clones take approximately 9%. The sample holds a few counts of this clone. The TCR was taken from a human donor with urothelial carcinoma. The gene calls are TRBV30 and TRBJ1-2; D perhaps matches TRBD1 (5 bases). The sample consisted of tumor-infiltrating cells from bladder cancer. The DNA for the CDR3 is TGTGCCTGGAGGGGTCAGGGCCCCTATGGCTACACCTTC. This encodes CAWRGQGPYGYTF.